The 31 T cell receptor beta chains below were found in one sample sequenced in a study of cytomegalovirus exposure and HLA in healthy donors. PCR used 60 Vbeta primers and 13 Jbeta primers. Produced via immunoSEQ multiplex PCR; TCRdb's table is partial and in-frame only. The repertoire includes some 180,000 clones, over 65% of them detected once, and 3.7% sits in the top ten. Sequenced: PBMCs. Receptors originate from a woman aged 60 to 75 in good health and CMV-seropositive.

This sequence joins TRBV19 and TRBJ1-2; no reliable D call. V lost 4 bases and J lost 4, with 4 bases in between. The CDR3 consists of 11 residues. Per germline, CDR1 LNHDA and CDR2 SQIVND (reference sequence). CDR3 DNA: TGTGCCAGTAGTACCCGCTATGGCTACACCTTC. Protein: CASSTRYGYTF. The whole variable domain, remainder taken from reference TRBV19 and TRBJ1-2, is DGGITQSPKYLFRKEGQNVTLSCEQNLNHDAMYWYRQDPGQGLRLIYYSQIVNDFQKGDIAEGYSVSREKKESFPLTVTSAQKNPTAFYLCASSTRYGYTFGSGTRLTVV.

This clone was detected a few times. The rearrangement joins TRBV19 to TRBJ2-3; 7 bases map to TRBD1. With V trimmed by 6 bases and J by 0 bases, 0 bases remained unmatched. The CDR3 is 13 residues long. Germline V lookup: CDR1 LNHDA, CDR2 SQIVND (reference sequence). In DNA, the CDR3 is TGTGCCAGTAGACAGGGGAGCACAGATACGCAGTATTTT. This encodes CASRQGSTDTQYF. The full variable domain, with the rest looked up from reference TRBV19 and TRBJ2-3, is DGGITQSPKYLFRKEGQNVTLSCEQNLNHDAMYWYRQDPGQGLRLIYYSQIVNDFQKGDIAEGYSVSREKKESFPLTVTSAQKNPTAFYLCASRQGSTDTQYFGPGTRLTVL.

The chain carries TRBV5-1 and TRBJ1-4; TRBD1 matches at 9 bases. J gave up 4 bases and V 3 bases, and 7 bases lay outside the gene matches. The CDR3 is 16 residues long. Germline lookup yields CDR1 SGHRS and CDR2 YFSETQ. The CDR3 reads CASSWGDRERNEKLFF. For the CDR3, the DNA is TGCGCCAGCAGCTGGGGGGACAGGGAACGTAATGAAAAACTGTTTTTT.

This chain links TRBV27 with TRBJ2-7, with D possibly matching TRBD1 (7 bases). Germline V gene sequence: CDR1 MNHEY, CDR2 SMNVEV (reference sequence). Trimming took 1 base from V and 2 from J, leaving 21 bases between them. CDR3 size: 18 residues. The CDR3 nucleotides read TGTGCCAGCAGTTTATACGGAATTGGGGGGCAGGGGGCCTACGAGCAGTACTTC. The encoded protein is CASSLYGIGGQGAYEQYF.

The rearrangement links TRBV28 to TRBJ1-1, with no clear D. Germline values: CDR1 MDHEN, CDR2 SYDVKM. The V end was cut by 1 base, the J end by 1 base, with 10 bases between. CDR3 length equals 15 residues. The DNA of the CDR3 is TGTGCCAGCAGTTTATTCGCGAACGAGAACACTGAAGCTTTCTTT. It translates to CASSLFANENTEAFF. The variable domain in full, completed from reference TRBV28 and TRBJ1-1, reads DVKVTQSSRYLVKRTGEKVFLECVQDMDHENMFWYRQDPGLGLRLIYFSYDVKMKEKGDIPEGYSVSREKKERFSLILESASTNQTSMYLCASSLFANENTEAFFGQGTRLTVV.

CDR3 sequence (DNA): TGTGCCAGCAGCCAAGATAGGGGGACAGGGGGTGAAAAACTGTTTTTT. Translated, it gives CASSQDRGTGGEKLFF. This chain links TRBV4-2 with TRBJ1-4; the match to TRBD1 covers 11 bases. From germline, CDR1 is LGHNA and CDR2 YNFKEQ. Trimming took 0 bases from V and 7 from J; bases not matched to a gene: 4. CDR3 size: 16 residues.

This chain connects TRBV9 to TRBJ2-7; 14 bases are a match to TRBD2. The CDR3 sequence is 19 residues long. V dropped 0 bases and J dropped 4; count of bases not matched to a gene: 12. Germline assignment: CDR1 SGDLS and CDR2 YYNGEE. The CDR3 nucleotides read TGTGCCAGCAGCGTAGACATTGGGACTAGCGGGAGAGGAGCGTACGAGCAGTACTTC. Amino acid sequence: CASSVDIGTSGRGAYEQYF.

With regard to this clone: The junction departs from the called germline gene at one end, perhaps through a read error. The chain has TRBV11-2 and TRBJ2-7; 11 nucleotides align to TRBD2. Germline CDR1 and CDR2: SGHAT and FQNNGV. The CDR3 loop spans 16 amino acids. The chain's CDR3 is CASRLAGGYRNYEQYF. The DNA for the CDR3 is TGTGCCAGCAGATTAGCGGGAGGGTATCGGAACTACGAGCAGTACTTC.

The CDR3 region is CASSSYGDSNQPQHF. Here the CDR3 DNA reads TGTGCCAGCAGCTCCTACGGGGATAGCAATCAGCCCCAGCATTTT. The rearrangement links TRBV7-2 to TRBJ1-5; D remains unclear. This CDR3 region has 15 residues. Germline V gene lookup returns CDR1 SGHTA and CDR2 FQGNSA. Trimming shortened V by 4 bases and J by 0 bases, and 10 bases separated the two germline ends.

The chain couples TRBV12-5 to TRBJ2-2, with TRBD1 identical over 9 bases. The trim removed 5 bases at V and 6 bases at J, leaving 7 bases unmatched. This CDR3 has 15 residues. Germline CDR1 is LGHNT and CDR2 is FRNRAP. CDR3 nucleotides: TGTGCTAGTGGTCCGGGACAGGGCTGGGCCGGGGAGCTGTTTTTT. Its translation is CASGPGQGWAGELFF.

This clone was seen a single time. The rearrangement joins TRBV6-6 to TRBJ2-1; TRBD2 matches at 11 bases. Unmatched junction bases numbered 6, after V lost 2 bases and J lost 6 bases. The CDR3 consists of 16 residues. Per the germline V gene, CDR1 is MNHNY and CDR2 is SVGAGI (reference sequence). This chain's CDR3 is CASSYVAGGPANEQFF. The DNA for the CDR3 is TGTGCCAGCAGTTACGTAGCGGGGGGGCCAGCCAATGAGCAGTTCTTC.

This chain joins TRBV5-1 and TRBJ1-2, with D hard to call. The CDR3 length is 14 residues. CDR1 and CDR2 from the germline V gene are SGHRS and YFSETQ. V was cut by 4 bases and J by 0 bases, with 10 bases left in between. In DNA, the CDR3 is TGCGCCAGCAGCCTTGACACTTCTAACTATGGCTACACCTTC. It codes for CASSLDTSNYGYTF.

Regarding this clone: A junction boundary mismatches the germline segment, possibly from a read error. The chain carries TRBV27 and TRBJ2-3; TRBD2 matches 7 bases. Germline CDR1 and CDR2: MNHEY and SMNVEV (reference sequence). CDR3 length: 15 amino acids. Written as DNA, the CDR3 is TGTGCCAGCGGTTTGGCGGGGGACCTCACAGATACGCAGTATTTT. It codes for CASGLAGDLTDTQYF.

The chain is built from TRBV4-1 and TRBJ1-6, with 7 bases fitting TRBD1. Trimming cost V 3 bases and J 10 bases; bases outside gene matches: 15. This CDR3 has 17 residues. CDR1 is MGHRA, CDR2 YSYEKL, per germline. CDR3 sequence (DNA): TGCGCCAGCAGCCATCTTTATAGGGGGCCCGTAGAGTCACCCCTCCACTTT. Protein: CASSHLYRGPVESPLHF.

The chain employs TRBV30 and TRBJ1-6; D remains ambiguous. V dropped 4 bases and J dropped 0 bases, with 10 bases sitting between them. This CDR3 is built from 15 residues. Germline CDR1 reads GTSNPN; CDR2 reads SVGIG (reference sequence). The CDR3 DNA follows: TGTGCCTGGAAAAGGGAGAGCTCCTATAATTCACCCCTCCACTTT. It codes for CAWKRESSYNSPLHF.

The chain links TRBV6-1 to TRBJ1-4; D is ambiguous. The CDR3 covers 15 residues. The ends were cut back, 5 bases at V and 3 bases at J, with 13 bases in the middle. Germline V lookup: CDR1 MNHNS, CDR2 SASEGT. The CDR3 protein is CASSPDIASNEKLFF. CDR3 in DNA: TGTGCCAGCAGTCCTGACATCGCTTCTAATGAAAAACTGTTTTTT.

The chain links TRBV19 to TRBJ1-2; 8 nucleotides match TRBD1. Germline CDR1 reads LNHDA; CDR2 reads SQIVND (reference sequence). The CDR3 extends over 14 amino acids. The J segment lost 1 base and the V segment lost 7 bases, leaving 5 bases of the junction unmatched. CDR3 DNA: TGTGCCAGTACCGACAGGGGAGATAACTATGGCTACACCTTC. This translates into CASTDRGDNYGYTF.

The CDR3 DNA sequence: TGTGCCAGCAGCGTAGCGCCAGAAACAGATACGCAGTATTTT. Protein product: CASSVAPETDTQYF. This chain links TRBV9 with TRBJ2-3, with D hard to call. This CDR3 is 14 amino acids long. Looked up from germline, CDR1 is SGDLS and CDR2 is YYNGEE. Trimming removed 0 bases at V and 3 bases at J, with 8 bases between.

The chain recombines TRBV19 with TRBJ1-1; 7 bases map to TRBD1. The trim removed 3 bases at V and 3 bases at J, leaving 7 bases unmatched. Germline assignment: CDR1 LNHDA and CDR2 SQIVND (reference sequence). The CDR3 contains 15 residues. CDR3 sequence: CASSIGTAGDTEAFF. The CDR3 coding sequence is TGTGCCAGTAGTATCGGGACAGCGGGTGACACTGAAGCTTTCTTT.

The J gene is TRBJ2-6, the V gene TRBV19; tentatively, D is TRBD1 (6 bases). This CDR3 is 15 amino acids long. V dropped 3 bases and J dropped 3 bases, with 9 bases sitting between them. Germline CDR1 is LNHDA and CDR2 is SQIVND (reference sequence). The DNA of the CDR3 is TGTGCCAGTAGTATCGCAGGGGTTGGGGCCAACGTCCTGACTTTC. Its translation: CASSIAGVGANVLTF.

The V call is TRBV19, the J call TRBJ1-5, with D possibly being TRBD1 (6 bases). The CDR3 consists of 16 residues. From germline, CDR1 is LNHDA and CDR2 SQIVND (reference sequence). The ends were cut back, 3 bases at V and 0 bases at J, with 12 bases in the middle. The CDR3 bases are TGTGCCAGTAGTATCGGCAGGGGATATAGCAATCAGCCCCAGCATTTT. Translated, it gives CASSIGRGYSNQPQHF.

The rearrangement uses TRBV28 and TRBJ1-4; D remains ambiguous. The length of the CDR3 is 14 residues. The germline gives CDR1 MDHEN, CDR2 SYDVKM. V was trimmed by 3 bases and J by 1 base, leaving 6 bases between them. The DNA for the CDR3 is TGTGCCAGCAGTTTGGCGGGAACTAATGAAAAACTGTTTTTT. Protein: CASSLAGTNEKLFF.

V gene TRBV19 combines with J gene TRBJ1-5; unclear D gene. V was pared by 3 bases and J by 1 base, with 7 bases between. Germline values: CDR1 LNHDA, CDR2 SQIVND (reference sequence). CDR3 length: 14 amino acids. The CDR3 loop reads CASSMRMSNQPQHF. The CDR3, as DNA: TGTGCCAGTAGTATGAGGATGAGCAATCAGCCCCAGCATTTT.

The chain links TRBV28 to TRBJ2-7; 7 bases align to TRBD1. CDR1 and CDR2 (germline): MDHEN, SYDVKM. The ends lost 6 bases at V and 3 bases at J; junction bases unmatched: 5. The CDR3 is 13 amino acids. The CDR3 spells CASRNRDSYEQYF. Written as DNA, the CDR3 is TGTGCCAGCAGAAACCGGGACAGCTACGAGCAGTACTTC.

The chain joins TRBV11-1 to TRBJ2-5, with TRBD1 matching 9 bases. The length of the CDR3 is 14 residues. The V gene's germline CDR1 is SGHAT and CDR2 FQDESV (reference sequence). After removal of 3 bases from V and 3 bases from J, the junction contained 2 bases not matched to a gene. The CDR3: CASSFRDREETQYF. The CDR3 nucleotides read TGTGCCAGCAGCTTCCGGGACAGGGAAGAGACCCAGTACTTC.

This clone was found a few times. The chain employs TRBV7-8 and TRBJ2-7; 7 bases match TRBD2. The junction had 11 bases not matched to a gene; V was cut back by 8 bases and J by 4 bases. The CDR3 has 14 amino acids. Per germline, CDR1 SGHVS and CDR2 FQNEAQ. The CDR3 is CASVGPSGKYEQYF. The CDR3 nucleotides read TGTGCCAGCGTCGGGCCCAGCGGGAAGTACGAGCAGTACTTC.

The J gene is TRBJ1-5, the V gene TRBV6-6; weak D call: TRBD1 (6 bases). The CDR3 runs 13 residues. The V gene lost 4 bases and the J gene lost 5 bases, with 9 bases spanning the gap. Germline V gene data show CDR1 as MNHNY and CDR2 as SVGAGI (reference sequence). CDR3 bases: TGTGCCAGCAGTTTAAACAGGGATCAGCCCCAGCATTTT. It is translated as CASSLNRDQPQHF.

This clone was observed a few times. The chain has TRBV19 and TRBJ2-7, with TRBD2 matching 7 bases. Germline V CDR1 and CDR2: LNHDA, SQIVND (reference sequence). This CDR3 has 10 amino acids. V shed 10 bases and J 9 bases; nucleotides not matched to a gene: 6. The CDR3 coding sequence is TGTGCCACCCAATGGGGGGGGCAGTACTTC. This encodes CATQWGGQYF.

The genes are TRBV5-1 and TRBJ2-5; D call uncertain. CDR1 is SGHRS and CDR2 is YFSETQ in the germline V gene. Trimming cost V 4 bases and J 11 bases, with 12 bases left between them. This CDR3 has 11 amino acids. The CDR3 bases are TGCGCCAGCAGCCCCGGCGTCGGGCAGTACTTC. This translates into CASSPGVGQYF.

The chain couples TRBV5-6 to TRBJ1-2; D gene ambiguous. The CDR3 loop spans 13 amino acids. The V end lost 4 bases, the J end lost 4 bases, and 11 bases lay between the germline ends. Germline CDR1 and CDR2: SGHDT and YYEEEE. CDR3 DNA: TGTGCCAGCAGCCCCAACTACCCCTATGGCTACACCTTC. Translating gives CASSPNYPYGYTF.

The rearrangement links TRBV10-3 to TRBJ1-5; D unclear. Trimming shortened V by 5 bases and J by 0 bases, and 8 bases separated the two germline ends. Germline assignment: CDR1 ENHRY and CDR2 SYGVKD. The CDR3 runs 14 residues. The CDR3 reads CAISPAVSNQPQHF. The CDR3 DNA reads as TGTGCCATCAGTCCCGCAGTTAGCAATCAGCCCCAGCATTTT.